The clone carrying this T cell receptor beta chain turned up a few times. This sample was included in a study of T-cell reconstitution after alpha-beta-depleted transplantation in children. The CDR3 has 14 residues. With V trimmed by 0 bases and J by 7 bases, 8 bases remained unmatched. The germline V gene has CDR1 GTSNPN and CDR2 SVGIG (reference sequence). The TCRbeta library was prepared with unique molecular identifiers. TCRdb reprocessed the PCR reads with MiXCR, giving one entry per CDR3 protein. Of 200,000 to 250,000 distinct CDR3 sequences in the sample, 9.5% to 15% were seen once. V usage is TRBV30 and J usage is TRBJ1-1; 7 bases fit TRBD1. The sample here was PBMCs from the stem cell graft donor, taken from the stem cell graft. The receptor was derived from a human donor who donated a stem cell graft to a child with acute lymphoblastic leukemia. The CDR3 DNA is TGTGCCTGGAGTGTACTGGGGGGACAGAGTGAAGCTTTCTTT. Translation: CAWSVLGGQSEAFF.